The following is a T cell receptor beta chain sequence with its context. The time point here: patch test 3, about 24 weeks after DPC sensitization. Stated treatment: therapeutic diphenylcyclopropenone sensitization with weekly scalp DPC. This record belongs to a study of human T cells and chemical hapten exposure. The CDR3 is 14 amino acids. V shed 8 bases and J 5 bases; nucleotides not matched to a gene: 6. Germline lookup yields CDR1 MGHDK and CDR2 SYGVNS. TCRdb reprocessed the RACE reads with MiXCR, giving one entry per CDR3 protein. Here the sample spans 150,000 to 200,000 distinct CDR3 sequences, 28% being singletons.

The TCR originated in a woman aged 18-29 years with alopecia areata. Some clones in this sample may be carry-over from other donors' samples. The sequencing here drew on whole blood, taken in connection with sensitization to the hapten diphenylcyclopropenone (DPC). The rearrangement joins TRBV25-1 to TRBJ2-2, with TRBD1 matching 9 bases. As DNA, the CDR3 is TGTGCCAGCGGGGGGACAGGGAAGACCGGGGAGCTGTTTTTT. It yields the protein CASGGTGKTGELFF.